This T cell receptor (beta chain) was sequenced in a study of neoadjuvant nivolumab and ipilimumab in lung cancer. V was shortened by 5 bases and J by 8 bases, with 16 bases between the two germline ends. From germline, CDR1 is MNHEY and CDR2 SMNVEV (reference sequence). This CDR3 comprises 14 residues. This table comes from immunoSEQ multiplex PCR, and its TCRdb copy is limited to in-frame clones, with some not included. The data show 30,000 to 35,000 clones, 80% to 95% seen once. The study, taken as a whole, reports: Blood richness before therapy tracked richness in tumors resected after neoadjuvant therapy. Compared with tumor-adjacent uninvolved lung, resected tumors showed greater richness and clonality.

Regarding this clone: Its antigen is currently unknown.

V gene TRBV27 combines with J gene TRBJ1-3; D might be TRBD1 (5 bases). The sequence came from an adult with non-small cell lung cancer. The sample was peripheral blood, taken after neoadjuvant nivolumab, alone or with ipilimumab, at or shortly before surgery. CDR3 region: CASSASLGQHTIYF. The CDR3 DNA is TGTGCCAGCAGTGCGTCACTCGGACAACACACCATATATTTT.